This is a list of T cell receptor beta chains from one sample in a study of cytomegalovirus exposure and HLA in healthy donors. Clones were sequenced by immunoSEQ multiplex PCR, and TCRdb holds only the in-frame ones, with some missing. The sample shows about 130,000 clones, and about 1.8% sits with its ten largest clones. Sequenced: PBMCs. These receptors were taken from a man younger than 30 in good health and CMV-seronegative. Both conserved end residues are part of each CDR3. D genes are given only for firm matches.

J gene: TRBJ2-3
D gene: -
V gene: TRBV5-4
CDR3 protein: CASTPEGGSGRKTQYF
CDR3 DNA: TGTGCCAGCACCCCAGAGGGAGGTTCGGGGAGAAAAACGCAGTATTTT

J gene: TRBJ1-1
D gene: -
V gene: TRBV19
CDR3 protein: CASSIDGGSEAFF
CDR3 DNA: TGTGCCAGTAGTATTGACGGGGGTTCCGAAGCTTTCTTT

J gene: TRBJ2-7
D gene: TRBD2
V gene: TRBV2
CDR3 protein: CASYPGEGLPLIYEQYF
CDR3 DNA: TGTGCCAGCTATCCCGGGGAGGGCCTTCCGTTAATATACGAGCAGTACTTC

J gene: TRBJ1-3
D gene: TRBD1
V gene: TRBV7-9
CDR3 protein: CASSAGQGGNTIYF
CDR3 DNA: TGTGCCAGCAGCGCCGGACAGGGAGGAAACACCATATATTTT

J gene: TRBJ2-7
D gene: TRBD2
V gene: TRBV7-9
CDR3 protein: CASSATSGYEQYF
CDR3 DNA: TGTGCCAGCAGCGCAACTAGCGGGTACGAGCAGTACTTC

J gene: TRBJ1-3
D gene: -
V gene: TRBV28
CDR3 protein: CASGERTGNTIYF
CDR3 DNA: TGTGCCAGCGGGGAGAGGACTGGAAACACCATATATTTT

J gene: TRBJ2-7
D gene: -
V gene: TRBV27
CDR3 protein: CASSLSTGSSYEQYF
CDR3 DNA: TGTGCCAGCAGTTTATCGACAGGTAGCTCCTACGAGCAGTACTTC

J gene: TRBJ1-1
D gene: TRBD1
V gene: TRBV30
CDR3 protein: CAWSGQGLGPEYAWWAFF
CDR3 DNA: TGTGCCTGGAGCGGACAGGGGTTAGGGCCCGAATACGCGTGGTGGGCTTTCTTT

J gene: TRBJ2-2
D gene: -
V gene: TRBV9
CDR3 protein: CASSASGSTGELFF
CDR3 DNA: TGTGCCAGCAGCGCCTCGGGGAGCACCGGGGAGCTGTTTTTT

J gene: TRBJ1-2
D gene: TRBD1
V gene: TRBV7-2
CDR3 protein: CASSYSTQTGGSGYTF
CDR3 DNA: TGTGCCAGCAGCTACTCCACCCAGACAGGGGGTTCTGGCTACACCTTC

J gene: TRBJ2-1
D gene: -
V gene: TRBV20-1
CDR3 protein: CSAAGIHEQFF
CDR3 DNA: TGCAGTGCTGCAGGGATCCATGAGCAGTTCTTC

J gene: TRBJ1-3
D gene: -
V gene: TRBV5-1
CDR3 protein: CASSLGPTDTVYSGNTIYF
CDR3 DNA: TGCGCCAGCAGCTTGGGACCTACTGACACGGTTTACTCTGGAAACACCATATATTTT

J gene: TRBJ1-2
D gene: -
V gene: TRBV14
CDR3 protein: CASSRSGNYGYTF
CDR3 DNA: TGTGCCAGCAGCCGCTCGGGTAACTATGGCTACACCTTC

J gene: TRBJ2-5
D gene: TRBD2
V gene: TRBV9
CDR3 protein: CASSVQPSGIWEETQYF
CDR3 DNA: TGTGCCAGCAGCGTACAGCCTAGCGGGATTTGGGAAGAGACCCAGTACTTC

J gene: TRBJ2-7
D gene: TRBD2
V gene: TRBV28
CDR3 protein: CASSSPAGGPSEQYF
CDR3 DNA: TGTGCCAGCAGTTCCCCAGCGGGAGGGCCTTCCGAGCAGTACTTC

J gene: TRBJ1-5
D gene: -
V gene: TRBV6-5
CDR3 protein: CASSYRQGSNQPQHF
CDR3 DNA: TGTGCCAGCAGTTATCGGCAGGGGAGCAATCAGCCCCAGCATTTT

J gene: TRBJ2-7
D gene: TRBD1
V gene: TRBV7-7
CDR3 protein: CASSLGAGGYEQYF
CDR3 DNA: TGTGCTAGCAGCTTAGGGGCAGGGGGCTACGAGCAGTACTTC

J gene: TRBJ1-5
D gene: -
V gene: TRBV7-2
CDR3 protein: CASSLGQGNQPQHF
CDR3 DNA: TGTGCCAGCAGCTTAGGGCAGGGCAATCAGCCCCAGCATTTT

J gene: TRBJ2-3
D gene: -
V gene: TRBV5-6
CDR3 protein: CASSLIGSGTDTQYF
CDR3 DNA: TGTGCCAGCAGCTTGATAGGTAGCGGCACAGATACGCAGTATTTT

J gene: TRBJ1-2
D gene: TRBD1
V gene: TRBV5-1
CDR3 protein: CASRPGTDGGYTF
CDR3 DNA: TGCGCCAGCAGGCCCGGGACAGATGGCGGCTACACCTTC

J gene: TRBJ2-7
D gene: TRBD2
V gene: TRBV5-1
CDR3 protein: CASSLEAAGGSYEQYF
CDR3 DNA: TGCGCCAGCAGCCTAGAGGCGGCGGGGGGTTCCTACGAGCAGTACTTC

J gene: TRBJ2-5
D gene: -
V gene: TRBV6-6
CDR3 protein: CATQGGQETQYF
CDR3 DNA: TGTGCCACCCAGGGGGGTCAAGAGACCCAGTACTTC

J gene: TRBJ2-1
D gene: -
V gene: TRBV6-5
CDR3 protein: CASSYTGNEQFF
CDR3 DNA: TGTGCCAGCAGTTATACGGGGAATGAGCAGTTCTTC

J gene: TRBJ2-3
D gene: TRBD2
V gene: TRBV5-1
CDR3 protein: CASARGGAAEDTQYF
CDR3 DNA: TGCGCCAGCGCGCGGGGGGGGGCAGCGGAAGATACGCAGTATTTT

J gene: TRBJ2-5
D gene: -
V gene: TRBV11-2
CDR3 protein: CASSLTWAHQETQYF
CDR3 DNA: TGTGCCAGCAGCTTAACGTGGGCACATCAAGAGACCCAGTACTTC

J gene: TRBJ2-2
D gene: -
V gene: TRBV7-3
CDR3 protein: CASSLSDSGELFF
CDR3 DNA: TGTGCCAGCAGCTTATCGGACTCCGGGGAGCTGTTTTTT

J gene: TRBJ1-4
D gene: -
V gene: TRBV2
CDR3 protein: CASMGREREKLFF
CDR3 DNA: TGTGCCAGCATGGGCAGGGAACGCGAAAAACTGTTTTTT

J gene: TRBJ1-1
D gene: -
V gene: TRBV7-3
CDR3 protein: CASSTDRNTEAFF
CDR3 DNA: TGTGCCAGCAGCACCGACAGAAACACTGAAGCTTTCTTT

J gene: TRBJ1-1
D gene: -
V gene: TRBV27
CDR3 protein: CASRSRAGGTEAFF
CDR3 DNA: TGTGCCAGCCGAAGTCGAGCTGGAGGGACTGAAGCTTTCTTT

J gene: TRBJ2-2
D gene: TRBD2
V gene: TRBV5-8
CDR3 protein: CASSSGAGGVTGELFF
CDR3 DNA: TGTGCCAGCAGCTCTGGAGCGGGAGGAGTTACCGGGGAGCTGTTTTTT

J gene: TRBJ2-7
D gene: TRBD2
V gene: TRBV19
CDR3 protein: CASSIGLGGEQYF
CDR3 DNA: TGTGCCAGTAGTATAGGATTGGGAGGGGAGCAGTACTTC